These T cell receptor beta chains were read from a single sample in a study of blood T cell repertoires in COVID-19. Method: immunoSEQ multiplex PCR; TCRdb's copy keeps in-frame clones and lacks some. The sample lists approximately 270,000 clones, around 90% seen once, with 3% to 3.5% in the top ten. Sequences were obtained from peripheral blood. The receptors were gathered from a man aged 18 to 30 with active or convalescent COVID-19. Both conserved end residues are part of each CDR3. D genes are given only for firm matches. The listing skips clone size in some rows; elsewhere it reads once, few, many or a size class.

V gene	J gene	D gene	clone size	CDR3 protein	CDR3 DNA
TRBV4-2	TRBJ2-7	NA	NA	CASSSRTGFYEQYF	TGTGCCAGCAGCTCCCGGACGGGGTTTTACGAGCAGTACTTC
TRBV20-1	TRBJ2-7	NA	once	CSASSGQPYEQYF	TGCAGTGCTAGTTCAGGACAACCCTACGAGCAGTACTTC
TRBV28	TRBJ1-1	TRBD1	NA	CASSSRGRRPTEAFF	TGTGCCAGCAGTTCCAGGGGGCGCCGTCCCACTGAAGCTTTCTTT
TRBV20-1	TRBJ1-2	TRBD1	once	CSASEWPNRGTGYGYTF	TGCAGTGCTAGTGAGTGGCCGAACAGGGGGACAGGATATGGCTACACCTTC
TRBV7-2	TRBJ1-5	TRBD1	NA	CASSISSGGANQPQHF	TGTGCCAGCAGCATAAGCTCAGGGGGCGCGAATCAGCCCCAGCATTTT
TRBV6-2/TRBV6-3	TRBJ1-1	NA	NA	CASSEGAEAFF	TGTGCCAGCAGTGAGGGGGCTGAAGCTTTCTTT
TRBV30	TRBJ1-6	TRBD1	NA	CAWRRDSSYNSPLHF	TGTGCCTGGCGACGGGACAGCTCCTATAATTCACCCCTCCACTTT
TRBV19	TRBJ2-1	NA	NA	CASSIVRDGEQFF	TGTGCCAGTAGTATAGTTCGGGATGGTGAGCAGTTCTTC
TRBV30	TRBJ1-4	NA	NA	CAWSPQNEKLFF	TGTGCCTGGAGTCCCCAAAATGAAAAACTGTTTTTT
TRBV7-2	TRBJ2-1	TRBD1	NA	CASSVQGTGSDEQFF	TGTGCCAGCAGCGTCCAGGGGACAGGTTCGGATGAGCAGTTCTTC